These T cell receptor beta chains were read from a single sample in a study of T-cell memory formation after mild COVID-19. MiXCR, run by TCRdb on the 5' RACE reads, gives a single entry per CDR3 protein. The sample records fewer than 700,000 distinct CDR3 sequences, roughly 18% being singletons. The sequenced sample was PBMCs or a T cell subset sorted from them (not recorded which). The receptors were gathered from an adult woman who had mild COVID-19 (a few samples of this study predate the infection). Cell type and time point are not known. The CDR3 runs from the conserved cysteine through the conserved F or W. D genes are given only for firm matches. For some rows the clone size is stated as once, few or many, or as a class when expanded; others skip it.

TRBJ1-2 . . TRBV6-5 TGTGCCAGCAGTTCTTTCCCCGGAGGGTACACCTTC CASSSFPGGYTF
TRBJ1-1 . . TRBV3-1 TGTGCCAGCAGCCAAGGTATTGGCCAGGGGAGCACTGAAGCTTTCTTT CASSQGIGQGSTEAFF
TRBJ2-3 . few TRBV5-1 TGCGCCAGCAGCTTGCCTATGAGGGTCGGCACAGATACGCAGTATTTT CASSLPMRVGTDTQYF
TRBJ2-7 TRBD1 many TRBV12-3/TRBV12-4 TGTGCCAGCAGTCCACAGGGGCGCGAGCAGTACTTC CASSPQGREQYF
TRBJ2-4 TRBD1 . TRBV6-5 TGTGCCAGCAGGGGGACAGGGCCAACAAGCATTCAGTACTTC CASRGTGPTSIQYF
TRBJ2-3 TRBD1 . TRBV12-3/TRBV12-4 TGTGCCAGCAGTTTAATGGGACAGGGGATCACAGATACGCAGTATTTT CASSLMGQGITDTQYF
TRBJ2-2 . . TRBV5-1 TGCGCCAGCAGCTTGTCGGGTATTACCGGGGAGCTGTTTTTT CASSLSGITGELFF
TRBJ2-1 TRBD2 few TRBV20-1 TGCAGTCCGTGGCGGGCTAGCGGAATCAATGAGCAGTTCTTC CSPWRASGINEQFF
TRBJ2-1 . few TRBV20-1 TGCAGTGCTAGAGATCCCCGCCCGGGGGTCGACAATGAGCAGTTCTTC CSARDPRPGVDNEQFF
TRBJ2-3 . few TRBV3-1 TGTGCCAGCAGTCCCGCGCGCGGTACGCAGTATTTT CASSPARGTQYF
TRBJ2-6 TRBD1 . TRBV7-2 TGTGCCAGCAGCCGAGGACAGGGGAGGGCTGGGGCCAACGTCCTGACTTTC CASSRGQGRAGANVLTF
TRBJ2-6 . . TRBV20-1 TGCAGTGCTCACGTAACAGGGTATGGGGCCAACGTCCTGACTTTC CSAHVTGYGANVLTF
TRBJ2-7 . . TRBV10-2 TGCGCCAGCAGTGATCTAGCTGGGTACTACGAGCAGTACTTC CASSDLAGYYEQYF
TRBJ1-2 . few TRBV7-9 TGTGCCAGCAGCTTAGTGACAGTTCCCAATGGCTACACCTTC CASSLVTVPNGYTF
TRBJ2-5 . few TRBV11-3 TGTGCCAGCAGCTTAGCCTATGGTGAGACGGAGCAAGAGACCCAGTACTTC CASSLAYGETEQETQYF
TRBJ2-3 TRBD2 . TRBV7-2 TGTGCCAGCAGCTTAGAAGCGGGAGCGTCCACAGATACGCAGTATTTT CASSLEAGASTDTQYF
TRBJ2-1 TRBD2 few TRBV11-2 TGTGCCAGCAGCTTTAGTGGGGGTGCGGGAGGTTTCTACAATGAGCAGTTCTTC CASSFSGGAGGFYNEQFF
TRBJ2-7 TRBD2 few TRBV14 TGTGCCAGCAGCCAAGATATAGCGGGGACCTACGAGCAGTACTTC CASSQDIAGTYEQYF
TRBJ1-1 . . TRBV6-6 TGTGCCAGCAGACTCGGACTGGAAGCTTTCTTT CASRLGLEAFF
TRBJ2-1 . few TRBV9 TGTGCCAGCAGCGTATTGGGAGGTGAGCAGTTCTTC CASSVLGGEQFF
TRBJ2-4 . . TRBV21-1 TGTGCCAGCAGCACCCAGATAGCGGTTCACAAAAACATTCAGTACTTC CASSTQIAVHKNIQYF
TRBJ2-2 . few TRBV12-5 TGTGCTAGTGGTTTGGAGCTCCTATCGAACACCGGGGAGCTGTTTTTT CASGLELLSNTGELFF
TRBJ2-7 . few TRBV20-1 TGCAGTGCTAGATCGAAGCGGTGGGGGCAGGGCTCCTACGAGCAGTACTTC CSARSKRWGQGSYEQYF
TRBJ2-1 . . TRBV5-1 TGCGCCAGCAGCCAACTTAGCGGAAGCTCCTACAATGAGCAGTTCTTC CASSQLSGSSYNEQFF